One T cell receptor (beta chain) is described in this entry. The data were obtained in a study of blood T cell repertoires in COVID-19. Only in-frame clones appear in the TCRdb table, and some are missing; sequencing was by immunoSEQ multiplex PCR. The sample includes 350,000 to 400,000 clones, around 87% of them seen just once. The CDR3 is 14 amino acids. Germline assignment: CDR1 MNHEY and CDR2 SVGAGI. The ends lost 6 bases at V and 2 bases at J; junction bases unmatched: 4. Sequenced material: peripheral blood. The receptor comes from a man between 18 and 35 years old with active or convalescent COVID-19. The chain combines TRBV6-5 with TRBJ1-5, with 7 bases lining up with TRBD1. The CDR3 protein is CASRATGGNQPQHF. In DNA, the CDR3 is TGTGCCAGCAGGGCCACAGGGGGCAATCAGCCCCAGCATTTT.